Following are 6 T cell receptor beta chains from one sample sequenced in a study of blood T cells in healthy people across ages (dated by TCRdb to about 2015). Libraries were constructed by 5' RACE. The sequencer listed for this sample is Illumina HiSeq 2500. A second PCR of roughly 7 to 11 cycles was performed with a sample-barcoded 5' primer and a J-beta primer mix. TCRdb redid the processing of the public reads, applying fastp at Q25 and MiXCR, and retained in-frame beta chains. Each entry is one CDR3 protein sequence, shown with its most common DNA and genes. This sample holds about a million distinct CDR3 sequences; about 51% were observed only once. Over 20% of the sample rests with the top ten. The material sequenced was blood. Receptors originate from a woman aged 55-69 years in good health.

A few counts support this clonotype. This rearrangement joins TRBV5-8 to TRBJ1-6; D gene ambiguous. Trimming shortened V by 4 bases and J by 0 bases, and 11 bases separated the two germline ends. The CDR3 spans 16 residues. Germline CDR1 reads SGHTS; CDR2 reads YDEGEE. The CDR3 DNA is TGTGCCAGCAGCCCTGTCCCAGGCTCCTATAATTCACCCCTCCACTTT. Encoded protein: CASSPVPGSYNSPLHF.

The chain combines TRBV9 with TRBJ2-3; D may match TRBD1 or TRBD2 (5 bases each). The CDR3 is made up of 14 amino acids. Germline-derived CDR1 and CDR2 are SGDLS and YYNGEE. V lost 5 bases, J lost 7 bases, and 17 bases lay in between. The CDR3 nucleotides are TGTGCCAGCAGTTTTTGGGGGAGTTCGAATACGCAGTATTTT. This encodes CASSFWGSSNTQYF.

The genes are TRBV29-1 and TRBJ2-6, with 8 bases lining up with TRBD2. CDR3 length: 17 amino acids. After removal of 5 bases from V and 0 bases from J, the junction contained 9 bases not matched to a gene. Germline assignment: CDR1 SQVTM and CDR2 ANQGSEA. The CDR3 here is CSVLKRERHSGANVLTF. The CDR3 coding sequence is TGCAGCGTTTTGAAGCGGGAGCGCCACTCTGGGGCCAACGTCCTGACTTTC. The complete variable domain, with remaining parts taken from reference TRBV29-1 and TRBJ2-6, reads SAVISQKPSRDICQRGTSLTIQCQVDSQVTMMFWYRQQPGQSLTLIATANQGSEATYESGFVIDKFPISRPNLTFSTLTVSNMSPEDSSIYLCSVLKRERHSGANVLTFGAGSRLTVL.

The genes are TRBV4-2 and TRBJ1-5; possibly TRBD1 for D (5 bases). V shed 1 base and J shed 3 bases, with 10 bases lying between them. CDR3 length: 15 amino acids. Looked up from germline, CDR1 is LGHNA and CDR2 is YNFKEQ. The CDR3 nucleotides are TGTGCCAGCAGCCAAGGCCGACAGAACAATCAGCCCCAGCATTTT. It translates to CASSQGRQNNQPQHF.

The chain employs TRBV4-1 and TRBJ2-3; D may be TRBD2 (6 bases). CDR3 length equals 14 residues. Germline V gene sequence: CDR1 MGHRA, CDR2 YSYEKL. Trimming removed 9 bases at V and 3 bases at J, with 16 bases between. This chain's CDR3 is CASTLGRATDTQYF. In DNA form, the CDR3 reads TGCGCCAGTACCCTCGGGAGAGCGACAGATACGCAGTATTTT.

The rearrangement links TRBV29-1 to TRBJ1-4; D is unclear. The V gene lost 5 bases and the J gene lost 8 bases, with 15 bases spanning the gap. CDR3 length equals 13 residues. CDR1 SQVTM and CDR2 ANQGSEA come from the germline V gene. CDR3 in amino acids: CSVLGRTDEKLFF. CDR3 nucleotide sequence: TGCAGCGTTCTTGGGCGGACGGACGAAAAACTGTTTTTT.